This T cell receptor beta chain was captured by sequencing in a study of regulatory T cells in long-lasting Graves disease. Sequencing libraries for TCR beta were prepared with iRepertoire HTBI primers and Arm-PCR of CDR3 regions. Each CDR3 protein is one row after TCRdb ran MiXCR on the multiplex PCR reads. Of hundreds of thousands of distinct CDR3 sequences detected, 20% to 25% appear once; the ten largest clones hold roughly 7.1%. The time point denotes: persistent/refractory GD, antithyroid drugs over 5 years with positive TRAb. With RNA extracted from PBMCs as input, the TCR library was made. This clonotype has a handful of counts. The CDR3 is 14 amino acids. The germline V gene has CDR1 SEHNR and CDR2 FQNEAQ (reference sequence). The germline V and J ends were trimmed by 2 bases and 3 bases, with 9 bases remaining between them.

This clonotype originated in a female donor with Graves disease. This chain uses TRBV7-9 with TRBJ2-3, with D tentatively TRBD1 (5 bases). This specimen was peripheral blood mononuclear cells (PBMCs), taken when the disease was refractory, from a patient treated with antithyroid drugs. The CDR3 region has the DNA TGTGCCAGCAGCTTATCCCCAGGGACAGATACGCAGTATTTT. Protein: CASSLSPGTDTQYF.